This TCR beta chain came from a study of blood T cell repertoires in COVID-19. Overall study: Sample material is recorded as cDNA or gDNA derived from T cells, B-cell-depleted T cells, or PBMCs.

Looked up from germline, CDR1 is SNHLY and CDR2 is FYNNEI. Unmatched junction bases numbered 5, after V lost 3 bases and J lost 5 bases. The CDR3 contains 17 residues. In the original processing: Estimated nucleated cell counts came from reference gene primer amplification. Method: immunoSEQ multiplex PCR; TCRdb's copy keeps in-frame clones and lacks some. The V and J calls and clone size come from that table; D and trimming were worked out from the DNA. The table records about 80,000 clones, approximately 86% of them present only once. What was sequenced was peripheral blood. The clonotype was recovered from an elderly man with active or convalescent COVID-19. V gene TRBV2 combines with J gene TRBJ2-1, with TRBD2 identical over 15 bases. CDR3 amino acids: CASSDPGLAGGNNEQFF. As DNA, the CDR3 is TGTGCCAGCAGTGATCCGGGACTAGCGGGGGGAAACAATGAGCAGTTCTTC.